A selection of T cell receptor beta chains follows, all from one sample in a study of blood T cell repertoires in COVID-19. Measured with immunoSEQ multiplex PCR; TCRdb has only the in-frame clones, and not every one. The data contain about 65,000 clones, roughly four fifths of them singletons. Input material: peripheral blood. The receptor source for this set is a man at least 80 years old with acute or convalescent COVID-19. Both conserved end residues are part of each CDR3. A D gene is named only where the DNA matches it firmly. Size tells how often a clone was seen (once, few, many) or the class of an expanded clone, and some rows leave it out.

clone size: .; V gene: TRBV6-1; D gene: TRBD1; J gene: TRBJ2-5; CDR3 protein: CASRTGQGQETQYF; CDR3 DNA: TGTGCCAGCAGGACCGGACAGGGGCAAGAGACCCAGTACTTC
clone size: .; V gene: TRBV24-1; D gene: TRBD2; J gene: TRBJ2-3; CDR3 protein: CATSDLSGGDTQYF; CDR3 DNA: TGTGCCACCAGTGATTTAAGCGGGGGGGATACGCAGTATTTT
clone size: .; V gene: TRBV15; D gene: TRBD2; J gene: TRBJ2-1; CDR3 protein: CATSRWSSSGGYNEQFF; CDR3 DNA: TGTGCCACCAGCAGGTGGTCGTCAAGCGGGGGGTACAATGAGCAGTTCTTC
clone size: .; V gene: TRBV29-1; D gene: TRBD1; J gene: TRBJ1-2; CDR3 protein: CSVDTRDSSTF; CDR3 DNA: TGCAGCGTTGATACTCGGGACAGCTCAACCTTC
clone size: .; V gene: TRBV14; D gene: .; J gene: TRBJ1-6; CDR3 protein: CASSQLLANSPLHF; CDR3 DNA: TGTGCCAGCAGCCAACTACTTGCGAATTCACCCCTCCACTTT
clone size: few; V gene: TRBV7-2; D gene: TRBD1; J gene: TRBJ1-4; CDR3 protein: CASRNSGTGEKLFF; CDR3 DNA: TGTGCCAGCAGGAATTCCGGGACAGGTGAAAAACTGTTTTTT
clone size: .; V gene: TRBV7-8; D gene: .; J gene: TRBJ1-1; CDR3 protein: CASTLFSLTEAFF; CDR3 DNA: TGTGCCAGCACCCTCTTCTCGTTAACTGAAGCTTTCTTT
clone size: .; V gene: TRBV12-2; D gene: .; J gene: TRBJ2-2; CDR3 protein: CASRRRQDRTGELFF; CDR3 DNA: TGTGCAAGTCGCCGAAGACAGGATAGAACCGGGGAGCTGTTTTTT
clone size: .; V gene: TRBV2; D gene: .; J gene: TRBJ2-7; CDR3 protein: CASRLGGVEQYF; CDR3 DNA: TGTGCCAGCCGCCTAGGGGGGGTCGAGCAGTACTTC
clone size: few; V gene: TRBV7-3; D gene: .; J gene: TRBJ2-5; CDR3 protein: CASSEAGLGETQYF; CDR3 DNA: TGTGCCAGCAGCGAAGCGGGTCTGGGAGAGACCCAGTACTTC
clone size: .; V gene: TRBV19; D gene: .; J gene: TRBJ1-5; CDR3 protein: CASSIGDSSNQPQHF; CDR3 DNA: TGTGCCAGTAGTATTGGAGACAGTAGCAATCAGCCCCAGCATTTT
clone size: few; V gene: TRBV4-1; D gene: TRBD1; J gene: TRBJ1-2; CDR3 protein: CASSQDSQGAWGYTF; CDR3 DNA: TGCGCCAGCAGCCAAGATTCCCAGGGGGCATGGGGCTACACCTTC
clone size: once; V gene: TRBV7-9; D gene: .; J gene: TRBJ1-1; CDR3 protein: CASSLARGTEAFF; CDR3 DNA: TGTGCCAGCAGCCTCGCCAGGGGCACTGAAGCTTTCTTT
clone size: .; V gene: TRBV7-9; D gene: .; J gene: TRBJ1-1; CDR3 protein: CASSRLGGPTEAFF; CDR3 DNA: TGTGCCAGCAGCAGACTCGGGGGTCCCACTGAAGCTTTCTTT
clone size: .; V gene: TRBV7-2; D gene: TRBD1; J gene: TRBJ2-1; CDR3 protein: CASARDRVNEQFF; CDR3 DNA: TGTGCCAGCGCCCGGGACAGGGTGAATGAGCAGTTCTTC
clone size: .; V gene: TRBV7-8; D gene: .; J gene: TRBJ1-2; CDR3 protein: CASSLDEDYGYTF; CDR3 DNA: TGTGCCAGCAGCTTAGACGAGGACTATGGCTACACCTTC
clone size: .; V gene: TRBV7-8; D gene: .; J gene: TRBJ1-1; CDR3 protein: CASSAGQLNTEAFF; CDR3 DNA: TGTGCCAGCAGCGCCGGACAGCTGAACACTGAAGCTTTCTTT
clone size: .; V gene: TRBV5-8; D gene: TRBD2; J gene: TRBJ2-5; CDR3 protein: CASSFAGGPPQETQYF; CDR3 DNA: TGTGCCAGCAGCTTTGCGGGGGGGCCGCCCCAAGAGACCCAGTACTTC